The TCR beta chain described here comes from a study of T cell responses to AZD1222 COVID-19 vaccine. The assay was immunoSEQ multiplex PCR, and TCRdb's table has in-frame clones only and misses some. The sample lists under 200,000 clones; about 90% were seen once. The clonotype was recovered from an adult who received the AZD1222 COVID-19 vaccine. The sequences come from peripheral blood, collected 28 days after the second AZD1222 dose.

CDR3 residues: CASSLDSGARTYEQYF. The CDR3, as DNA: TGTGCCAGCAGCTTAGATTCTGGAGCCAGGACCTACGAGCAGTACTTC. The chain joins TRBV11-3 to TRBJ2-7; no firm D call. The CDR3 extends over 16 amino acids. The V gene's germline CDR1 is SGHNT and CDR2 YENEEA. V was shortened by 0 bases and J by 2 bases, with 14 bases between the two germline ends. Supplemented by reference TRBV11-3 and TRBJ2-7, the full variable domain reads EAGVVQSPRYKIIEKKQPVAFWCNPISGHNTLYWYLQNLGQGPELLIRYENEEAVDDSQLPKDRFSAERLKGVDSTLKIQPAELGDSAVYLCASSLDSGARTYEQYFGPGTRLTVT.